Sequencing of this TCR beta chain was carried out in a study of cytomegalovirus exposure and HLA in healthy donors. Study-level findings and limits: 150 to 200 TCR beta chains were listed as cytomegalovirus-associated.

The donors formed part of the roughly 120-subject validation cohort, distinct from the 666-subject first cohort. The table came from immunoSEQ multiplex PCR; TCRdb's copy has only in-frame clones and leaves some out. The table includes 130,000 or so clones, around nine tenths detected once. CDR3 size: 13 residues. Trimming shortened V by 4 bases and J by 9 bases, and 14 bases separated the two germline ends. CDR1 and CDR2 from the germline V gene are SGHNT and YYREEE (reference sequence). This clone was detected a few times. Its specificity is not known. The sample consisted of PBMCs. The chain employs TRBV5-4 and TRBJ1-3, with a weak D call TRBD1 (6 bases). The sequence was obtained from a woman younger than 30 in good health and CMV-seronegative. The CDR3 sequence: CASSQVDRSTIYF. CDR3 nucleotides: TGTGCCAGCAGCCAAGTTGACAGGTCCACCATATATTTT.